What follows describes a single TCR beta chain. The source of the sample is a study of blood T cell repertoires in COVID-19. The wider study: Acute and convalescent COVID-19 specimens originated in the United States, Italy and Spain. Sample material is recorded as cDNA or gDNA derived from T cells, B-cell-depleted T cells, or PBMCs.

Authors' methods: Scientists estimated how many nucleated cells there were by amplifying reference gene primers. Profiling relied on immunoSEQ multiplex PCR, and the TCRdb table lists in-frame clones only, not all of them. Clone size and V and J calls were adopted from that table, with D and trimming inferred from the DNA. Of about 190,000 clones listed, around nine tenths were seen once; the top ten hold about 1.1%. CDR3 length equals 15 residues. Trimming stripped 4 bases from V and 6 bases from J, with 16 bases between. Germline lookup yields CDR1 MDHEN and CDR2 SYDVKM. Sequenced sample: peripheral blood. The V gene is TRBV28, the J gene TRBJ2-1, with D perhaps TRBD2 (5 bases). This receptor was identified in a young man with acute or convalescent COVID-19. DNA for the CDR3: TGTGCCAGCAGTTCTATATCGGGGTTGGGCAATGAGCAGTTCTTC. It codes for CASSSISGLGNEQFF.